Following are 16 T cell receptor beta chains from one sample sequenced in a study of OX40 agonist ivuxolimab in advanced cancers. Libraries were prepared by immunoSEQ multiplex PCR; TCRdb keeps only in-frame clonotypes and omits some of them. The sample has 42,000 or so clones, 84% seen once. This material consisted of CD4+ or CD8+ T cells sorted from blood, taken in a trial of the OX40 agonist ivuxolimab. These receptors were taken from an adult with an advanced solid tumor such as melanoma, head and neck, liver or kidney cancer.

The chain joins TRBV6-5 to TRBJ2-7; no clear D. V was clipped by 6 bases and J by 0 bases, with 9 bases between them. This CDR3 has 13 amino acids. Germline lookup yields CDR1 MNHEY and CDR2 SVGAGI. CDR3 DNA sequence: TGTGCCAGCAGCGCGGAGACCTCCTACGAGCAGTACTTC. Residues: CASSAETSYEQYF.

The count of this clone is one. The CDR3 DNA is TGTGCCACAGGTGGCCTTCAAACCTACAATGAGCAGTTCTTC. Protein product: CATGGLQTYNEQFF. The chain recombines TRBV15 with TRBJ2-1; the D is unclear. Germline V gene data show CDR1 as LNHNV and CDR2 as YYDKDF (reference sequence). The CDR3 sequence is 14 residues long. V dropped 9 bases and J dropped 2 bases, with 14 bases sitting between them. Looking up the rest from reference TRBV15 and TRBJ2-1 gives the full variable domain: DAMVIQNPRYQVTQFGKPVTLSCSQTLNHNVMYWYQQKSSQAPKLLFHYYDKDFNNEADTPDNFQSRRPNTSFCFLDIRSPGLGDTAMYLCATGGLQTYNEQFFGPGTRLTVL.

The J gene is TRBJ2-7, the V gene TRBV30, with TRBD1 matching 10 bases. The CDR3 has 12 residues. Trimming at V came to 1 base and at J to 6 bases, leaving 0 bases not matched to a gene. Germline assignment: CDR1 GTSNPN and CDR2 SVGIG (reference sequence). The CDR3 reads CAWSGQGAEQYF. The CDR3 nucleotides read TGTGCCTGGAGTGGACAGGGGGCCGAGCAGTACTTC.

This CDR3 reads CASSVRGTGGNEQFF. DNA of the CDR3: TGCGCCAGCAGTGTCCGTGGGACAGGGGGCAATGAGCAGTTCTTC. This chain connects TRBV10-1 to TRBJ2-1, with 11 bases aligning to TRBD1. After removal of 4 bases from V and 6 bases from J, the junction contained 5 bases not matched to a gene. The CDR3 contains 15 residues. Germline CDR1 and CDR2: WNHNN and SYGVQD (reference sequence).

This chain links TRBV5-6 with TRBJ2-2, with D uncertain. The V and J ends lost 0 bases and 8 bases respectively, with 5 bases between them. The CDR3 runs to 12 residues. Germline assignment: CDR1 SGHDT and CDR2 YYEEEE. The CDR3 DNA reads as TGTGCCAGCAGCTTGGGGCAGGGGGAGCTGTTTTTT. Its translation is CASSLGQGELFF.

The gene calls are TRBV6-6 and TRBJ2-2; possible D gene TRBD1, 5 bases. The CDR3 extends over 16 amino acids. CDR1 is MNHNY, CDR2 SVGAGI, per germline (reference sequence). V was pared by 5 bases and J by 5 bases, with 18 bases between. The CDR3 reads CASSPLKGPLTGELFF. The DNA of the CDR3 is TGTGCCAGCAGTCCCCTGAAGGGGCCGCTTACCGGGGAGCTGTTTTTT.

This clone was counted a single time. The chain couples TRBV11-3 to TRBJ1-2; 7 nucleotides line up with TRBD1. With 6 bases clipped from V and 5 bases from J, the junction kept 18 bases outside the gene matches. Germline V gene data show CDR1 as SGHNT and CDR2 as YENEEA. The CDR3 has 17 residues. The CDR3: CASSSLTSTGSVYGYTF. DNA for the CDR3: TGTGCCAGCAGTTCCCTTACCTCGACAGGGTCAGTGTATGGCTACACCTTC. The variable domain in full, with the rest retrieved from reference TRBV11-3 and TRBJ1-2, is EAGVVQSPRYKIIEKKQPVAFWCNPISGHNTLYWYLQNLGQGPELLIRYENEEAVDDSQLPKDRFSAERLKGVDSTLKIQPAELGDSAVYLCASSSLTSTGSVYGYTFGSGTRLTVV.

V is TRBV16 and J is TRBJ1-1; unclear D gene. Trimming removed 0 bases from V and 4 bases from J, with 12 bases in between. The CDR3 runs 15 residues. Germline V gene lookup returns CDR1 KGHSY and CDR2 FQNENV. The CDR3 DNA reads TGTGCCAGCAGCCAATCGAGGGTGGCCTTCACTGAAGCTTTCTTT. The encoded protein is CASSQSRVAFTEAFF.

The rearrangement links TRBV13 to TRBJ2-2; TRBD1 or TRBD2 may be the D gene (5 bases each). The V end was cut by 4 bases, the J end by 8 bases, with 17 bases between. Per germline, CDR1 PRHDT and CDR2 FYEKMQ (reference sequence). The CDR3 is 15 residues long. CDR3 region: CASSSALGDPGELFF. Here the CDR3 DNA reads TGTGCCAGCAGCTCGGCCCTGGGGGACCCGGGGGAGCTGTTTTTT.

This chain joins TRBV5-1 and TRBJ2-7; no definite D call. The ends were cut back, 4 bases at V and 2 bases at J, with 10 bases in the middle. CDR1 is SGHRS and CDR2 is YFSETQ in the germline V gene. This CDR3 region has 13 residues. CDR3 in DNA: TGCGCCAGCAGCCCGGGTCTCACCTACGAGCAGTACTTC. This sequence encodes CASSPGLTYEQYF.

The V call is TRBV29-1, the J call TRBJ2-2, with a tentative D call TRBD1 (6 bases). Between the trimmed V and J ends, which lost 4 bases and 0 bases, there was a span of 12 bases. This CDR3 spans 15 amino acids. Per germline, CDR1 SQVTM and CDR2 ANQGSEA. The CDR3 protein is CSVAGKGANTGELFF. CDR3 in DNA: TGCAGCGTTGCAGGCAAGGGGGCGAACACCGGGGAGCTGTTTTTT.

The genes are TRBV27 and TRBJ2-1; no reliable D call. CDR1 MNHEY and CDR2 SMNVEV come from the germline V gene (reference sequence). V was cut by 0 bases and J by 0 bases, with 9 bases left in between. This CDR3 has 16 residues. CDR3 loop: CASSLSFEASYNEQFF. The CDR3 nucleotides are TGTGCCAGCAGTTTATCGTTCGAGGCCTCCTACAATGAGCAGTTCTTC.

The J gene is TRBJ2-3, the V gene TRBV5-8; TRBD1 agrees at 10 bases. Germline V gives CDR1 SGHTS, CDR2 YDEGEE. The CDR3 length is 17 residues. V lost 0 bases, J lost 3 bases, and 7 bases stayed unmatched. The CDR3 coding sequence is TGTGCCAGCAGCTTGGCCGGGACAGGGGCTCCGACAGATACGCAGTATTTT. It is translated as CASSLAGTGAPTDTQYF.

V and J are TRBV28 and TRBJ2-3; no reliable D call. This CDR3 spans 13 amino acids. Germline assignment: CDR1 MDHEN and CDR2 SYDVKM. The V end lost 3 bases, the J end lost 4 bases, and 8 bases lay between the germline ends. In nucleotides, the CDR3 is TGTGCCAGCAGTTTCCGGCTGTCAGATACGCAGTATTTT. It yields the protein CASSFRLSDTQYF.

The rearrangement uses TRBV15 and TRBJ2-1; either TRBD1 or TRBD2 may fit D (5 bases each). CDR3 length equals 15 residues. The V and J ends lost 5 bases and 0 bases respectively, with 11 bases between them. Germline V CDR1 and CDR2: LNHNV, YYDKDF (reference sequence). CDR3 protein: CATSHRDGSYNEQFF. As DNA, the CDR3 is TGTGCCACCAGCCACCGGGACGGCTCCTACAATGAGCAGTTCTTC. Combining the CDR3 with reference TRBV15 and TRBJ2-1 gives the whole variable domain DAMVIQNPRYQVTQFGKPVTLSCSQTLNHNVMYWYQQKSSQAPKLLFHYYDKDFNNEADTPDNFQSRRPNTSFCFLDIRSPGLGDTAMYLCATSHRDGSYNEQFFGPGTRLTVL.

The chain carries TRBV12-5 and TRBJ1-5; D is unresolved. Between the trimmed V and J ends, which lost 7 bases and 5 bases, there was a span of 15 bases. The CDR3 is 14 residues long. Looked up from germline, CDR1 is LGHNT and CDR2 is FRNRAP. The chain's CDR3 is CASDPFPRDQPQHF. The CDR3 DNA reads TGTGCTAGTGACCCATTTCCTCGGGATCAGCCCCAGCATTTT. Full variable domain (remainder filled in from reference TRBV12-5 and TRBJ1-5): DARVTQTPRHKVTEMGQEVTMRCQPILGHNTVFWYRQTMMQGLELLAYFRNRAPLDDSGMPKDRFSAEMPDATLATLKIQPSEPRDSAVYFCASDPFPRDQPQHFGDGTRLSIL.